The 16 T cell receptor beta chains in this list originate from one sample, sequenced in a study of cytomegalovirus exposure and HLA in healthy donors. Measured with immunoSEQ multiplex PCR; TCRdb has only the in-frame clones, and not every one. This sample has 140,000 to 150,000 clones, with 94% found just once. Input material: PBMCs. These receptors all stem from a man younger than 30 in good health and CMV-seropositive.

This CDR3 reads CASSLDTPSTDTQYF. CDR3 sequence (DNA): TGTGCCAGCAGCCTCGACACTCCTAGCACAGATACGCAGTATTTT. The genes are TRBV5-6 and TRBJ2-3; no firm D call. Trimming stripped 4 bases from V and 0 bases from J, with 12 bases between. Germline loops: CDR1 SGHDT, CDR2 YYEEEE. The length of the CDR3 is 15 residues.

The chain employs TRBV5-6 and TRBJ2-3; 8 positions agree with TRBD2. CDR3 length: 18 amino acids. V shed 1 base, J shed 4 bases, and the junction held 14 bases outside the gene matches. Per the germline V gene, CDR1 is SGHDT and CDR2 is YYEEEE. In DNA form, the CDR3 reads TGTGCCAGCAGCTTGTTTGCCACACGGGAGGGGAATGCAGATACGCAGTATTTT. It translates to CASSLFATREGNADTQYF.

The gene calls are TRBV5-1 and TRBJ1-4; perhaps TRBD1 as D (5 bases). V gave up 4 bases and J gave up 8 bases, with 21 bases separating them. CDR1 and CDR2 from the germline V gene are SGHRS and YFSETQ. CDR3 length: 16 residues. CDR3 residues: CASSPLAGGLREKLFF. The CDR3 DNA is TGCGCCAGCAGCCCCCTGGCGGGGGGTTTACGAGAAAAACTGTTTTTT.

The chain has TRBV5-4 and TRBJ1-2, with D tentatively TRBD1 (6 bases). V was trimmed by 5 bases and J by 6 bases, leaving 14 bases between them. CDR1 and CDR2 (germline): SGHNT, YYREEE (reference sequence). The CDR3 spans 13 residues. The DNA for the CDR3 is TGTGCCAGCAGTGGGGCGGGGGGCGATGGCTACACCTTC. Encoded protein: CASSGAGGDGYTF.

The J gene is TRBJ2-7, the V gene TRBV7-9; D gene uncertain. Germline values: CDR1 SEHNR, CDR2 FQNEAQ (reference sequence). Trimming pared 3 bases from V and 6 bases from J, leaving 6 bases between. This CDR3 is 11 amino acids long. The CDR3 DNA is TGTGCCAGCAGCTTTGGCATCGAGCAGTACTTC. Its protein product is CASSFGIEQYF.

The J gene is TRBJ2-3, the V gene TRBV14; maybe TRBD2 (5 bases). This CDR3 is built from 13 residues. The ends were cut back, 7 bases at V and 4 bases at J, with 12 bases in the middle. Germline V CDR1 and CDR2: SGHDN, FVKESK. CDR3 sequence reads: CASTILASDTQYF. In DNA form, the CDR3 reads TGTGCCAGCACCATTCTAGCTTCAGATACGCAGTATTTT. The full variable domain, its missing parts supplied by reference TRBV14 and TRBJ2-3, is EAGVTQFPSHSVIEKGQTVTLRCDPISGHDNLYWYRRVMGKEIKFLLHFVKESKQDESGMPNNRFLAERTGGTYSTLKVQPAELEDSGVYFCASTILASDTQYFGPGTRLTVL.

The chain has TRBV18 and TRBJ1-2, with D unclear. The CDR3 has 13 residues. V was clipped by 4 bases and J by 3 bases, with 9 bases between them. CDR1 is KGHSH and CDR2 is LQKENI in the germline V gene. The CDR3 DNA follows: TGTGCCAGCTCACGTACCGGGGACTATGGCTACACCTTC. This codes for CASSRTGDYGYTF.

The gene calls are TRBV5-1 and TRBJ1-1; 9 bases fit TRBD1. Germline V gene sequence: CDR1 SGHRS, CDR2 YFSETQ. The CDR3 runs to 14 residues. V shed 6 bases and J 2 bases; nucleotides not matched to a gene: 5. In DNA form, the CDR3 reads TGCGCCAGCAAAGGACAGGGGTCAAACACTGAAGCTTTCTTT. This sequence encodes CASKGQGSNTEAFF.

The rearrangement joins TRBV6-4 to TRBJ1-1; tentatively, D is TRBD1 (5 bases). V was clipped by 5 bases and J by 2 bases, with 9 bases between them. This CDR3 region has 13 residues. CDR1 is MRHNA, CDR2 SNTAGT, per germline. CDR3 coding DNA: TGTGCCAGCAGTCAGGGCCCTAACACTGAAGCTTTCTTT. Translated, it gives CASSQGPNTEAFF.

The CDR3 DNA reads TGTGCCAGCAGCAAGACAGGGAGGAAAGCAGATACGCAGTATTTT. It yields the protein CASSKTGRKADTQYF. This sequence joins TRBV14 and TRBJ2-3, with a tentative D call TRBD1 (7 bases). Trimming shortened V by 5 bases and J by 4 bases, and 16 bases separated the two germline ends. This CDR3 comprises 15 residues. Germline CDR1 SGHDN, CDR2 FVKESK.

The chain combines TRBV18 with TRBJ2-7; TRBD2 matches 9 bases. Losses at the gene ends were 2 bases for V and 3 bases for J; bases not matched to a gene: 2. The germline V gene has CDR1 KGHSH and CDR2 LQKENI. This CDR3 is 14 amino acids long. This CDR3 reads CASSPGAGGYEQYF. CDR3 in DNA: TGTGCCAGCTCACCAGGAGCGGGGGGCTACGAGCAGTACTTC.

In this sample, this clone turned up once. V gene TRBV14 combines with J gene TRBJ2-7; 15 nucleotides agree with TRBD2. The germline V gene encodes CDR1 SGHDN and CDR2 FVKESK. There are 16 residues in the CDR3. V lost 2 bases and J lost 6; bases outside the gene matches: 5. CDR3 amino acids: CASSQYGGLAGGEQYF. CDR3 DNA sequence: TGTGCCAGCAGCCAATACGGGGGACTAGCGGGAGGCGAGCAGTACTTC.

The chain uses TRBV6-4 and TRBJ2-2; D possibly corresponds to TRBD1 (7 bases). The CDR3 has 14 amino acids. Trimming removed 6 bases from V and 6 bases from J, with 14 bases in between. The germline CDR1 and CDR2 sequences are MRHNA and SNTAGT. The CDR3 region is CASRAGQLSGELFF. Here the CDR3 DNA reads TGTGCCAGCAGGGCGGGACAGCTCTCCGGGGAGCTGTTTTTT.

The rearrangement uses TRBV7-2 and TRBJ2-7; 8 bases align to TRBD2. Germline CDR1 SGHTA, CDR2 FQGNSA. V shed 2 bases, J shed 2 bases, and the junction held 2 bases outside the gene matches. There are 14 residues in the CDR3. CDR3 residues: CASSLYGRAYEQYF. The CDR3 DNA reads as TGTGCCAGCAGCTTATACGGGAGGGCCTACGAGCAGTACTTC.

V and J are TRBV6-1 and TRBJ2-7; TRBD2 might be the D (6 bases). CDR3 length: 12 amino acids. Trimming shortened V by 6 bases and J by 7 bases, and 13 bases separated the two germline ends. CDR1 and CDR2 from the germline V gene are MNHNS and SASEGT. This chain's CDR3 is CASREPSGEQYF. The CDR3 DNA is TGTGCCAGCAGGGAACCAAGCGGGGAGCAGTACTTC.

The DNA for the CDR3 is TGTGCCAGCAGGGGGACTAGCGGGAGGGCCCTAGGGACCGGGGAGCTGTTTTTT. This sequence encodes CASRGTSGRALGTGELFF. The chain recombines TRBV11-2 with TRBJ2-2; 16 bases agree with TRBD2. Germline loops: CDR1 SGHAT, CDR2 FQNNGV. The CDR3 has 18 residues. Trimming at V came to 6 bases and at J to 5 bases, leaving 9 bases not matched to a gene.